The rows below give T cell receptor beta chains drawn from one sample of a study of shared clonotypes between healthy human individuals. The data were produced by immunoSEQ multiplex PCR, yet TCRdb's version contains in-frame clones alone and is incomplete. The sample yields 530,000 or so clones, approximately 79% seen once. Material: PBMCs. Receptors originate from a woman in her 40s in good health. Some clones in this sample may be carry-over from other donors' samples. Both conserved end residues are part of each CDR3. D genes are given only for firm matches. The listing skips clone size in some rows; elsewhere it reads once, few, many or a size class.

D gene: TRBD2; J gene: TRBJ2-1; clone size: NA; V gene: TRBV5-4; CDR3 protein: CASSSSGSFYNEQFF; CDR3 DNA: TGTGCCAGCAGCTCTAGCGGGAGTTTCTACAATGAGCAGTTCTTC
D gene: NA; J gene: TRBJ2-7; clone size: NA; V gene: TRBV15; CDR3 protein: CATSRDLSRLSYEQYF; CDR3 DNA: TGTGCCACCAGCAGAGATCTAAGTAGGTTATCGTACGAGCAGTACTTC
D gene: TRBD2; J gene: TRBJ2-3; clone size: NA; V gene: TRBV5-6; CDR3 protein: CASSLDGGGRSDTQYF; CDR3 DNA: TGTGCCAGCAGCTTGGATGGAGGCGGGAGATCAGATACGCAGTATTTT
D gene: NA; J gene: TRBJ2-3; clone size: NA; V gene: TRBV2; CDR3 protein: CASRGNTDTQYF; CDR3 DNA: TGTGCCAGCAGAGGAAACACAGATACGCAGTATTTT
D gene: TRBD2; J gene: TRBJ2-7; clone size: NA; V gene: TRBV7-3; CDR3 protein: CASSPSPGLAGGTEQYF; CDR3 DNA: TGTGCCAGCAGCCCATCCCCGGGACTAGCGGGAGGAACCGAGCAGTACTTC
D gene: TRBD1; J gene: TRBJ2-1; clone size: NA; V gene: TRBV19; CDR3 protein: CASSRTGSYNEQFF; CDR3 DNA: TGTGCCAGTAGTAGGACAGGGTCCTACAATGAGCAGTTCTTC
D gene: NA; J gene: TRBJ2-3; clone size: NA; V gene: TRBV21-1; CDR3 protein: CASSKDRDTQYF; CDR3 DNA: TGTGCCAGCAGCAAAGATCGGGATACGCAGTATTTT
D gene: TRBD2; J gene: TRBJ2-7; clone size: NA; V gene: TRBV10-3; CDR3 protein: CAISVSGLAGGEQYF; CDR3 DNA: TGTGCCATCAGTGTGAGCGGACTAGCGGGCGGTGAGCAGTACTTC
D gene: NA; J gene: TRBJ2-1; clone size: once; V gene: TRBV25-1; CDR3 protein: CASRTTGSDEQFF; CDR3 DNA: TGTGCCAGCAGGACCACAGGGTCGGATGAGCAGTTCTTC
D gene: TRBD1; J gene: TRBJ1-5; clone size: NA; V gene: TRBV27; CDR3 protein: CASRYKQGQREPQHF; CDR3 DNA: TGTGCCAGCAGGTATAAACAGGGACAGAGGGAGCCCCAGCATTTT
D gene: NA; J gene: TRBJ1-1; clone size: NA; V gene: TRBV7-9; CDR3 protein: CASSLVGWRGLNTEAFF; CDR3 DNA: TGTGCCAGCAGCTTAGTCGGGTGGAGGGGACTGAACACTGAAGCTTTCTTT
D gene: TRBD2; J gene: TRBJ2-7; clone size: NA; V gene: TRBV6-1; CDR3 protein: CASSEGVAGEYEQYF; CDR3 DNA: TGTGCCAGCAGTGAAGGGGTAGCGGGAGAGTACGAGCAGTACTTC
D gene: TRBD2; J gene: TRBJ2-7; clone size: NA; V gene: TRBV6-5; CDR3 protein: CASSYSAGVSEQYF; CDR3 DNA: TGTGCCAGCAGTTACTCGGCGGGAGTAAGCGAGCAGTACTTC
D gene: NA; J gene: TRBJ1-1; clone size: NA; V gene: TRBV19; CDR3 protein: CASSTPGLNTEAFF; CDR3 DNA: TGTGCCAGTAGTACCCCCGGACTGAACACTGAAGCTTTCTTT
D gene: NA; J gene: TRBJ2-5; clone size: NA; V gene: TRBV4-3; CDR3 protein: CASSQDNHGTQYF; CDR3 DNA: TGCGCCAGCAGCCAAGACAACCACGGGACCCAGTACTTC
D gene: TRBD2; J gene: TRBJ2-7; clone size: NA; V gene: TRBV4-2; CDR3 protein: CASSQAHVDIAGIPSYEQYF; CDR3 DNA: TGTGCCAGCAGCCAAGCTCATGTGGATATAGCGGGAATCCCTTCCTACGAGCAGTACTTC
D gene: TRBD1; J gene: TRBJ1-4; clone size: NA; V gene: TRBV9; CDR3 protein: CASSVETGAHEKLFF; CDR3 DNA: TGTGCCAGCAGCGTAGAGACAGGGGCCCATGAAAAACTGTTTTTT
D gene: TRBD1; J gene: TRBJ2-5; clone size: few; V gene: TRBV19; CDR3 protein: CATAGQGVGAQYF; CDR3 DNA: TGTGCCACCGCGGGACAGGGTGTAGGGGCCCAGTACTTC
D gene: TRBD1; J gene: TRBJ1-5; clone size: NA; V gene: TRBV15; CDR3 protein: CATARDRGNQPQHF; CDR3 DNA: TGTGCCACCGCCCGGGACAGAGGCAATCAGCCCCAGCATTTT
D gene: NA; J gene: TRBJ1-2; clone size: NA; V gene: TRBV27; CDR3 protein: CASSPYYYGYTF; CDR3 DNA: TGTGCCAGCAGTCCTTACTACTATGGCTACACCTTC
D gene: TRBD2; J gene: TRBJ2-1; clone size: NA; V gene: TRBV15; CDR3 protein: CATSRDRMAGGSDEQFF; CDR3 DNA: TGTGCCACCAGCAGAGATAGGATGGCGGGAGGGAGCGATGAGCAGTTCTTC
D gene: NA; J gene: TRBJ2-7; clone size: NA; V gene: TRBV6-1; CDR3 protein: CASSVSGLPSYEQYF; CDR3 DNA: TGTGCCAGCAGTGTTTCGGGACTGCCCTCCTACGAGCAGTACTTC
D gene: NA; J gene: TRBJ1-5; clone size: once; V gene: TRBV6-6; CDR3 protein: CASRPGQYSNQPQHF; CDR3 DNA: TGTGCCAGCAGACCGGGACAATATAGCAATCAGCCCCAGCATTTT
D gene: NA; J gene: TRBJ2-3; clone size: few; V gene: TRBV11-2; CDR3 protein: CASSLAGLGTDTQYF; CDR3 DNA: TGTGCCAGCAGCTTAGCGGGATTGGGCACAGATACGCAGTATTTT
D gene: NA; J gene: TRBJ2-5; clone size: NA; V gene: TRBV18; CDR3 protein: CASSPESGQETQYF; CDR3 DNA: TGTGCCAGCTCACCGGAAAGCGGCCAAGAGACCCAGTACTTC
D gene: NA; J gene: TRBJ2-7; clone size: NA; V gene: TRBV6-6; CDR3 protein: CASTRDRRGSYEQYF; CDR3 DNA: TGTGCCAGCACCCGGGACCGAAGGGGGTCCTACGAGCAGTACTTC
D gene: TRBD1; J gene: TRBJ2-4; clone size: NA; V gene: TRBV11-2; CDR3 protein: CASSLAGQGGIQYF; CDR3 DNA: TGTGCCAGCAGCTTAGCCGGACAGGGTGGCATTCAGTACTTC
D gene: NA; J gene: TRBJ1-4; clone size: NA; V gene: TRBV4-1; CDR3 protein: CASSQAWNEKLFF; CDR3 DNA: TGCGCCAGCAGCCAAGCATGGAATGAAAAACTGTTTTTT
D gene: NA; J gene: TRBJ2-5; clone size: NA; V gene: TRBV5-4; CDR3 protein: CASSLVGSGETQYF; CDR3 DNA: TGTGCCAGCAGCTTGGTGGGCTCAGGGGAGACCCAGTACTTC